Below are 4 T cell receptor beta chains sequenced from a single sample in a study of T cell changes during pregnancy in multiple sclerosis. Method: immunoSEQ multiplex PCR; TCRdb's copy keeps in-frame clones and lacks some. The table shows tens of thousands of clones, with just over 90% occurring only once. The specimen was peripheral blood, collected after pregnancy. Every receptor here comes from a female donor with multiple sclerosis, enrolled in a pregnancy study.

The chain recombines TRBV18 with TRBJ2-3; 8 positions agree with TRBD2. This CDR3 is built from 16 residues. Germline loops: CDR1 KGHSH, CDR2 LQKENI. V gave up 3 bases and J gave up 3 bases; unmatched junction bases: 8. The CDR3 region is CASSPLQGLETDTQYF. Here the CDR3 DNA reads TGTGCCAGCTCACCGCTCCAGGGACTAGAAACAGATACGCAGTATTTT.

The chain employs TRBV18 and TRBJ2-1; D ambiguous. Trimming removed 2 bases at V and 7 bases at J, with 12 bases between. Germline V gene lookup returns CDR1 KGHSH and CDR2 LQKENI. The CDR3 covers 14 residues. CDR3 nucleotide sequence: TGTGCCAGCTCACCATACCAGACTGGGAATGAGCAGTTCTTC. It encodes CASSPYQTGNEQFF. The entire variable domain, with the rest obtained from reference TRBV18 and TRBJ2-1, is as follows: NAGVMQNPRHLVRRRGQEARLRCSPMKGHSHVYWYRQLPEEGLKFMVYLQKENIIDESGMPKERFSAEFPKEGPSILRIQQVVRGDSAAYFCASSPYQTGNEQFFGPGTRLTVL.

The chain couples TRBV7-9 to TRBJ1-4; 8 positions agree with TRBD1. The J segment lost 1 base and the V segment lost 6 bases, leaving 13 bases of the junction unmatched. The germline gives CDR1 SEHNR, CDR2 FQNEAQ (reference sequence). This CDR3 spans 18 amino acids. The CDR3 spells CASSPAVGRGLTNEKLFF. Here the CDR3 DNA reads TGTGCCAGCAGTCCAGCGGTGGGCAGGGGGCTAACTAATGAAAAACTGTTTTTT.

The CDR3 sequence is CASSTAAGPQHF. CDR3 nucleotides: TGTGCCAGTAGTACCGCAGCAGGGCCCCAGCATTTT. The V gene is TRBV19, the J gene TRBJ1-5; D remains ambiguous. Trimming left V 4 bases short and J 9 bases short, with 10 bases between. Germline-derived CDR1 and CDR2 are LNHDA and SQIVND (reference sequence). CDR3 size: 12 residues.